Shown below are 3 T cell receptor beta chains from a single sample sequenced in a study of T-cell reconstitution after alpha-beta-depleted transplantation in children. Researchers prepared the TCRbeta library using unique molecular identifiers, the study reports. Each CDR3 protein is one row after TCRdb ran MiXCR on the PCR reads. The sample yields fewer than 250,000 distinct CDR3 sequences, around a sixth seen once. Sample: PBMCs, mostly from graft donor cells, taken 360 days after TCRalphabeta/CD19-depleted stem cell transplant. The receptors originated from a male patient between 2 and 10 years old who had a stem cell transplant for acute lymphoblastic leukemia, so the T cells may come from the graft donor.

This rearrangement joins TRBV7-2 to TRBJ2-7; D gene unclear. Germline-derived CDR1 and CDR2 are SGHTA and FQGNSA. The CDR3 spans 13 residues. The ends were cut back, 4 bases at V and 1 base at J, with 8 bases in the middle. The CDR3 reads CASSSTGSYEQYF. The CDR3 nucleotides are TGTGCCAGCAGCTCCACGGGTTCCTACGAGCAGTACTTC.

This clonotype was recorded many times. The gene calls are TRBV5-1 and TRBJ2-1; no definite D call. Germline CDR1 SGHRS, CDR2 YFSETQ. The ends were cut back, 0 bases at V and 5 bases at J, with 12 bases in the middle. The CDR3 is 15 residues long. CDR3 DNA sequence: TGCGCCAGCAGCTTGGCTAGTGGGGTTAACAATGAGCAGTTCTTC. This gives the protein CASSLASGVNNEQFF.

The CDR3 loop reads CASSQGLRVPSYEQYF. The CDR3 DNA sequence: TGTGCCAGCAGCCAAGGGTTGAGGGTTCCTTCCTACGAGCAGTACTTC. The chain employs TRBV3-1 and TRBJ2-7; possible D gene TRBD2, 5 bases. The germline V gene has CDR1 LGHDT and CDR2 YNNKEL (reference sequence). The CDR3 is made up of 16 amino acids. V gave up 1 base and J gave up 1 base, with 14 bases separating them.